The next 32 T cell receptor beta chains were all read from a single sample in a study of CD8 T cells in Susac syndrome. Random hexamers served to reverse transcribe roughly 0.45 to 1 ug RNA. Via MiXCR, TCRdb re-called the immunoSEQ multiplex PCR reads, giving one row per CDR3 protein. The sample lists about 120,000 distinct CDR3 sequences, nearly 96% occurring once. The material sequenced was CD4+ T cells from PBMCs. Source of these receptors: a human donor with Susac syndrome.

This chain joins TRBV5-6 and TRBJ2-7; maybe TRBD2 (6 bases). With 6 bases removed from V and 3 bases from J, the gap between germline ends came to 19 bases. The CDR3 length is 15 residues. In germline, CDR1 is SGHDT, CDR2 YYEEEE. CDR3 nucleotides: TGTGCCAGCACCGAGGAGGGCAGGTCTCACTACGAGCAGTACTTC. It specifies CASTEEGRSHYEQYF.

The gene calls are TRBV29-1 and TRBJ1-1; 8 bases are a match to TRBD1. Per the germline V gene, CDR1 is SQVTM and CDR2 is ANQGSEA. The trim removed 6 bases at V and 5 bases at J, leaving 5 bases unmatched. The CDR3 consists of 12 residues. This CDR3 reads CSVEDRVTEAFF. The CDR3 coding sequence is TGCAGCGTGGAGGACAGGGTTACTGAAGCTTTCTTT.

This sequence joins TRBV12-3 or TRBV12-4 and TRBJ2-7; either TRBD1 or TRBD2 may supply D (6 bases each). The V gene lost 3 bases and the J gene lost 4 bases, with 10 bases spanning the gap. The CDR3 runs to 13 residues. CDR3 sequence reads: CASSFGGRYEQYF. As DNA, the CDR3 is TGTGCCAGCAGTTTTGGGGGGCGGTACGAGCAGTACTTC.

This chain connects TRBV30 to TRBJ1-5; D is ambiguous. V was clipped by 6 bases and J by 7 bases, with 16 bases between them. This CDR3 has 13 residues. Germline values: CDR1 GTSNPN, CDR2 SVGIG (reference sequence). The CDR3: CACSVLGSQPQHF. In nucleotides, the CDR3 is TGTGCCTGCTCGGTCCTGGGGAGCCAGCCCCAGCATTTT.

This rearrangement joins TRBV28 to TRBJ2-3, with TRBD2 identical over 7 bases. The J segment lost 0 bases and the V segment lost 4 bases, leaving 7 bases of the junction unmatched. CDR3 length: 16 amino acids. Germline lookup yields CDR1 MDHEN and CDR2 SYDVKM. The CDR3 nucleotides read TGTGCCAGCAGTTGGCCGGGGAGGGATAGCACAGATACGCAGTATTTT. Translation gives CASSWPGRDSTDTQYF.

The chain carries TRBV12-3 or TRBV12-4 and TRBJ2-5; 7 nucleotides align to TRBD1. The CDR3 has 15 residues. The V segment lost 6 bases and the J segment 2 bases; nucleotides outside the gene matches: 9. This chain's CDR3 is CASSLGQVEQETQYF. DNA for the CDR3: TGTGCCAGCAGCCTAGGACAGGTCGAACAAGAGACCCAGTACTTC.

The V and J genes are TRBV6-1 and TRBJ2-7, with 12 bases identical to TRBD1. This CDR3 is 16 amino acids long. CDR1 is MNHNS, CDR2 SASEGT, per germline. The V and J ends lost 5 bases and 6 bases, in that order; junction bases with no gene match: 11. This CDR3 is CASSRLPGTGGGEQYF. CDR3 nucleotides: TGTGCCAGCAGTCGGCTTCCCGGGACAGGGGGCGGCGAGCAGTACTTC.

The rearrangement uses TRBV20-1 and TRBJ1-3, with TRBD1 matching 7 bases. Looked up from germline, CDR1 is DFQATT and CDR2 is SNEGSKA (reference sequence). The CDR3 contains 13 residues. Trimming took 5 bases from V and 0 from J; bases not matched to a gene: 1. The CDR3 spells CSAPGGSGNTIYF. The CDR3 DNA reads TGCAGTGCTCCAGGGGGCTCTGGAAACACCATATATTTT.

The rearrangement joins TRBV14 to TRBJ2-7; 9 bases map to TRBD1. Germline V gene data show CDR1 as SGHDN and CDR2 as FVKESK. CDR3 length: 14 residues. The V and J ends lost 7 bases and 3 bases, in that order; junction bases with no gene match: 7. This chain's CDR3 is CASTPRTGVYEQYF. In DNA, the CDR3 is TGTGCCAGCACCCCCCGGACAGGGGTCTACGAGCAGTACTTC. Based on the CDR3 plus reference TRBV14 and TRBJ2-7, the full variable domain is EAGVTQFPSHSVIEKGQTVTLRCDPISGHDNLYWYRRVMGKEIKFLLHFVKESKQDESGMPNNRFLAERTGGTYSTLKVQPAELEDSGVYFCASTPRTGVYEQYFGPGTRLTVT.

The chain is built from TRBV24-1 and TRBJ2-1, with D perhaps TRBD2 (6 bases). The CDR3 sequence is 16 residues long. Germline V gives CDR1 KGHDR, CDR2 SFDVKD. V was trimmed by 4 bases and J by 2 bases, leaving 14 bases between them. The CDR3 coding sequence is TGTGCCACCAGTGACGCTTTAGCGGCCACCTACAATGAGCAGTTCTTC. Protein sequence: CATSDALAATYNEQFF.

The CDR3 region has the DNA TGTGCCAGCAGCCCAACCCAACGGGATGAGCAGTTCTTC. Translated: CASSPTQRDEQFF. V and J are TRBV11-1 and TRBJ2-1; D not certain. CDR3 length: 13 amino acids. V lost 5 bases and J lost 8, with 13 bases in between. Germline CDR1 reads SGHAT; CDR2 reads FQDESV (reference sequence).

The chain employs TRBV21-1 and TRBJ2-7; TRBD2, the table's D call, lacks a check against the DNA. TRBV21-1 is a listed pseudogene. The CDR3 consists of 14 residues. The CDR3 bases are TGTGCCAGCCGGACTAGCGGGTCGGGTAATTGGCAGTACTTC. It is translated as CASRTSGSGNWQYF.

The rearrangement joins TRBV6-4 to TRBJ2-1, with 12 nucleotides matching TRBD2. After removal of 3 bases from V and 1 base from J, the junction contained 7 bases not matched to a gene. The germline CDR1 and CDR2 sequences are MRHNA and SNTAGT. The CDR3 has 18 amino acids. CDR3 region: CASSERSSGRGSYNEQFF. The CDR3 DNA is TGTGCCAGCAGTGAAAGGTCTAGCGGGAGGGGGTCCTACAATGAGCAGTTCTTC.

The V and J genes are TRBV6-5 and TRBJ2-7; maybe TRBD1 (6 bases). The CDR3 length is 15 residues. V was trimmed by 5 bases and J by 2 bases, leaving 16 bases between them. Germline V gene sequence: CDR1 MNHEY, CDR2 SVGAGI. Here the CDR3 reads CASSPEGERAYEQYF. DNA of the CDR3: TGTGCCAGCAGTCCTGAGGGGGAGAGGGCCTACGAGCAGTACTTC.

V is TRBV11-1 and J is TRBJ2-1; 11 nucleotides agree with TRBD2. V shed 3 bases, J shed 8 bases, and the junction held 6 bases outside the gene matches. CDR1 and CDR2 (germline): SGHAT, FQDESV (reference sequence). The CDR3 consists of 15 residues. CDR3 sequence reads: CASSFLAGGGDEQFF. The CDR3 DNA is TGTGCCAGCAGCTTCCTAGCGGGAGGTGGAGATGAGCAGTTCTTC.

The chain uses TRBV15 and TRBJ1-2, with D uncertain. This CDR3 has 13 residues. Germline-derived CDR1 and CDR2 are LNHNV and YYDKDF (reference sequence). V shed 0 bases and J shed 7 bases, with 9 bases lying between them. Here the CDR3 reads CATSRDGRGGYTF. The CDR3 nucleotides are TGTGCCACCAGCAGAGATGGAAGAGGTGGCTACACCTTC.

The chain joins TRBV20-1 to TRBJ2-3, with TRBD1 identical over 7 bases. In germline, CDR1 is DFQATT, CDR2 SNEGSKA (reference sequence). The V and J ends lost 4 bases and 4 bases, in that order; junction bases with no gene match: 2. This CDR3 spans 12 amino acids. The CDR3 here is CSANTGADTQYF. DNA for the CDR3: TGCAGTGCTAACACAGGGGCAGATACGCAGTATTTT.

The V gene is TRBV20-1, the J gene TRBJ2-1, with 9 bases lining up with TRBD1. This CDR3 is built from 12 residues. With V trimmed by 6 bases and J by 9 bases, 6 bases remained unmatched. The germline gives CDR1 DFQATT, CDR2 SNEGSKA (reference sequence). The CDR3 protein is CSAPGQGPEQFF. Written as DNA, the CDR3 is TGCAGTGCGCCGGGACAGGGCCCTGAGCAGTTCTTC.

The DNA for the CDR3 is TGTGCCTGGAGTGTTCCCGGGATGGGCAATCAGCCCCAGCATTTT. It yields the protein CAWSVPGMGNQPQHF. V is TRBV30 and J is TRBJ1-5; no definite D call. V was shortened by 0 bases and J by 2 bases, with 11 bases between the two germline ends. The CDR3 extends over 15 amino acids. Germline assignment: CDR1 GTSNPN and CDR2 SVGIG (reference sequence).

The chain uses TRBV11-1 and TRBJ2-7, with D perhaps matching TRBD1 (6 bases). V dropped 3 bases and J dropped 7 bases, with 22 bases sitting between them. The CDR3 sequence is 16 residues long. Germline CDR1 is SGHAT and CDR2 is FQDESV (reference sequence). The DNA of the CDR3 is TGTGCCAGCAGCTTCCGCGGGCCCCGGACAGCGATGGAGCAGTACTTC. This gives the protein CASSFRGPRTAMEQYF.

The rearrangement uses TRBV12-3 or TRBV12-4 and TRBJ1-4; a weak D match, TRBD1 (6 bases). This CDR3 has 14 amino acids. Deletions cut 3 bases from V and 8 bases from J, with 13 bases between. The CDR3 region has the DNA TGTGCCAGCAGTTTCAGGGGTTCAGGCGAAAAACTGTTTTTT. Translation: CASSFRGSGEKLFF.

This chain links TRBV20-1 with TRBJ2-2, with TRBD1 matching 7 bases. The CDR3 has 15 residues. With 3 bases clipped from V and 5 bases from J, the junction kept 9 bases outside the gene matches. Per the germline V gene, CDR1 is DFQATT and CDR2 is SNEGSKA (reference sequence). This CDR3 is CSAREATGRTGELFF. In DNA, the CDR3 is TGCAGTGCTAGGGAGGCGACAGGGAGAACCGGGGAGCTGTTTTTT.

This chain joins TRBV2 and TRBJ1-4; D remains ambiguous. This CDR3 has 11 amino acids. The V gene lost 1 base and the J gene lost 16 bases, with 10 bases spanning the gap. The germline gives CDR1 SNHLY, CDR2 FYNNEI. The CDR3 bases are TGTGCCAGCAGTGAAGGGGCCCGCCCGTTTTTT. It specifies CASSEGARPFF. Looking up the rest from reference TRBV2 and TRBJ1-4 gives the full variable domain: EPEVTQTPSHQVTQMGQEVILRCVPISNHLYFYWYRQILGQKVEFLVSFYNNEISEKSEIFDDQFSVERPDGSNFTLKIRSTKLEDSAMYFCASSEGARPFFGSGTQLSVL.

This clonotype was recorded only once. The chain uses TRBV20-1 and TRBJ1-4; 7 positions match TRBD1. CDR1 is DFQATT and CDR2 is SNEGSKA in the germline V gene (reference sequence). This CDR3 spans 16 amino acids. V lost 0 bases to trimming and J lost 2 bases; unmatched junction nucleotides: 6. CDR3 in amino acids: CSARDRTQGTNEKLFF. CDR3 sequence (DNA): TGCAGTGCTAGAGATCGTACACAGGGGACTAATGAAAAACTGTTTTTT.

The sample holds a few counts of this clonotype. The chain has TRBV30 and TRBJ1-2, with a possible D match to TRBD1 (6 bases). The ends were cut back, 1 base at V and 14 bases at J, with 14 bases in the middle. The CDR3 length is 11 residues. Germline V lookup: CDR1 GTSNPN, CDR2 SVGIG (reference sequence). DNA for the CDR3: TGTGCCTGGAGTGGGGGGCCCGCGAGGACCTTC. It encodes CAWSGGPARTF.

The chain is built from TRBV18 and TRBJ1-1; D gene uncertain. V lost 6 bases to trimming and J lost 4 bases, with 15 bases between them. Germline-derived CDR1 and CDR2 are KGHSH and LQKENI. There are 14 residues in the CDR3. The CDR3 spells CASSFSPGFTEAFF. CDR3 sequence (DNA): TGTGCCAGCTCCTTTTCCCCCGGGTTCACTGAAGCTTTCTTT.

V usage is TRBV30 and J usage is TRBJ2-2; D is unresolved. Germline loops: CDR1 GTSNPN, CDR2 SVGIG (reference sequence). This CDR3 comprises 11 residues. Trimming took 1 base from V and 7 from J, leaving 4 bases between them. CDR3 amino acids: CAWSADGELFF. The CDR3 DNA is TGTGCCTGGAGTGCGGACGGGGAGCTGTTTTTT. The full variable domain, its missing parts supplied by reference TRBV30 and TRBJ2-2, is SQTIHQWPATLVQPVGSPLSLECTVEGTSNPNLYWYRQAAGRGLQLLFYSVGIGQISSEVPQNLSASRPQDRQFILSSKKLLLSDSGFYLCAWSADGELFFGEGSRLTVL.

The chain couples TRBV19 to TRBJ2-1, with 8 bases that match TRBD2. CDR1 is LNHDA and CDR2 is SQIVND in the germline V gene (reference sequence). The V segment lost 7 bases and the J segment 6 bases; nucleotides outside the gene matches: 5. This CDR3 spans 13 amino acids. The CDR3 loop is CASMGREVNEQFF. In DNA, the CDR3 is TGTGCCAGTATGGGGCGGGAGGTCAATGAGCAGTTCTTC.

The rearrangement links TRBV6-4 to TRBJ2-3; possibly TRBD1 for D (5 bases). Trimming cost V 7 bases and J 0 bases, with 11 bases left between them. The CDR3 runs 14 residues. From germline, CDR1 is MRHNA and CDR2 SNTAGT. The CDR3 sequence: CASKPQASTDTQYF. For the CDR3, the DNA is TGTGCCAGCAAGCCACAGGCTAGCACAGATACGCAGTATTTT.

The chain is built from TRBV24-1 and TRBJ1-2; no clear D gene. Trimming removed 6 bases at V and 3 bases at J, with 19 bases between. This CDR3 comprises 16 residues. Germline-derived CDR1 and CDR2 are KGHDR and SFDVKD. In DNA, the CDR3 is TGTGCCACCAGTTCCCCTAGGACGGATCAATACTATGGCTACACCTTC. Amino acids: CATSSPRTDQYYGYTF.

CDR3 amino acids: CASSQEGYTEAFF. The CDR3 DNA follows: TGCGCCAGCAGCCAAGAGGGGTACACTGAAGCTTTCTTT. This rearrangement joins TRBV4-3 to TRBJ1-1; D ambiguous. CDR3 size: 13 residues. The V gene lost 0 bases and the J gene lost 3 bases, with 5 bases spanning the gap. The germline V gene encodes CDR1 LGHNA and CDR2 YSLEER.

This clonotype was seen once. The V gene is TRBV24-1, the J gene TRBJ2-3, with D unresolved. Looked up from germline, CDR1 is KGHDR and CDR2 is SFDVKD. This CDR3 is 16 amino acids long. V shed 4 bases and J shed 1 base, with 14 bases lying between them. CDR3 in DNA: TGTGCCACCAGTGACCTTACCGGGTCTGGCACAGATACGCAGTATTTT. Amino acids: CATSDLTGSGTDTQYF.